This is a list of T cell receptor beta chains from one sample in a study of blood T cell repertoires in COVID-19. Some clones are missing from TCRdb's copy, which holds only in-frame ones; the method was immunoSEQ multiplex PCR. The profile shows approximately 150,000 clones, approximately 80% of them singletons. Sample: PBMCs or T cells enriched from blood (not recorded which). These receptors were collected from a man aged 35-49 years who had recovered from COVID-19. The CDR3 runs from the conserved cysteine through the conserved F or W. The D gene is left open where the match is weak. The size entry is marked missing in some rows and otherwise reads once, few, many or a size class.

d_gene: .
j_gene: TRBJ1-1
abundance: .
v_gene: TRBV6-5
CDR3nt: TGTGCCAGCAGTTACTCCGAGGGCCGCTACACTGAAGCTTTCTTT
CDR3aa: CASSYSEGRYTEAFF

d_gene: TRBD1
j_gene: TRBJ1-2
abundance: .
v_gene: TRBV29-1
CDR3nt: TGCAGCGTTGAAACTGGGACAGGGACAGCTGTTAACTATGGCTACACCTTC
CDR3aa: CSVETGTGTAVNYGYTF

d_gene: TRBD1
j_gene: TRBJ1-5
abundance: .
v_gene: TRBV18
CDR3nt: TGTGCCAGCTCACTTGACAGGGTCGGCAATCAGCCCCAGCATTTT
CDR3aa: CASSLDRVGNQPQHF

d_gene: TRBD2
j_gene: TRBJ2-2
abundance: .
v_gene: TRBV7-2
CDR3nt: TGTGCCAGCAGCTTAGGGGACTACCTTGAGAGGGAGCTGTTTTTT
CDR3aa: CASSLGDYLERELFF

d_gene: TRBD1
j_gene: TRBJ2-5
abundance: .
v_gene: TRBV7-9
CDR3nt: TGTGCCAGCAGCTGGGGGGACAGGGGACAAGAGACCCAGTACTTC
CDR3aa: CASSWGDRGQETQYF

d_gene: TRBD2
j_gene: TRBJ2-3
abundance: .
v_gene: TRBV7-6
CDR3nt: TGTGCCAGCAGCTTAGGCACTAGCGGGGCGATGGATACGCAGTATTTT
CDR3aa: CASSLGTSGAMDTQYF

d_gene: TRBD1
j_gene: TRBJ1-4
abundance: .
v_gene: TRBV3-1/TRBV3-2
CDR3nt: TGTGCCAGCAGCCCCCGGGACAGGGGACGTGATAATGAAAAACTGTTTTTT
CDR3aa: CASSPRDRGRDNEKLFF

d_gene: .
j_gene: TRBJ2-5
abundance: .
v_gene: TRBV4-2
CDR3nt: TGTGCCAGCAGCCGCGGACAGCAAGAGACCCAGTACTTC
CDR3aa: CASSRGQQETQYF

d_gene: .
j_gene: TRBJ2-2
abundance: .
v_gene: TRBV30
CDR3nt: TGTGCCTGGAAGGACCCCCGGACAGCGAACACCGGGGAGCTGTTTTTT
CDR3aa: CAWKDPRTANTGELFF

d_gene: .
j_gene: TRBJ2-1
abundance: .
v_gene: TRBV11-2
CDR3nt: TGTGCCAGCAGCACACCTGGGGGGGGCCCCCGAATGTACAATGAGCAGTTCTTC
CDR3aa: CASSTPGGGPRMYNEQFF

d_gene: .
j_gene: TRBJ1-4
abundance: .
v_gene: TRBV4-2
CDR3nt: TGTGCCAGCAGCTTTATCGGGGGTGAGGGAAAACTGTTTTTT
CDR3aa: CASSFIGGEGKLFF

d_gene: TRBD1
j_gene: TRBJ1-5
abundance: few
v_gene: TRBV6-5
CDR3nt: TGTGCCACAAGGGGGCAGGGGAAGGGGCCCCAGCATTTT
CDR3aa: CATRGQGKGPQHF

d_gene: TRBD1
j_gene: TRBJ1-6
abundance: few
v_gene: TRBV19
CDR3nt: TGTGCCAGTAGCATCGACAGGGGCAGTAATTCACCCCTCCACTTT
CDR3aa: CASSIDRGSNSPLHF

d_gene: TRBD1
j_gene: TRBJ1-2
abundance: .
v_gene: TRBV19
CDR3nt: TGTGCCAGTAGTTCGACCGGGACAGACAATTCTTTTAACTATGGCTACACCTTC
CDR3aa: CASSSTGTDNSFNYGYTF

d_gene: TRBD2
j_gene: TRBJ2-1
abundance: .
v_gene: TRBV11-2
CDR3nt: TGTGCCAGCAGCCAGACGGGGGGTAGGTATGAGCAGTTCTTC
CDR3aa: CASSQTGGRYEQFF

d_gene: TRBD2
j_gene: TRBJ2-5
abundance: .
v_gene: TRBV27
CDR3nt: TGTGCCAGCAGTTTACTCCCTAGCGGGGGGAGCGGAAAGACCCAGTACTTC
CDR3aa: CASSLLPSGGSGKTQYF